The 15 T cell receptor beta chains presented below share a single source sample, sequenced in a study of cytomegalovirus exposure and HLA in healthy donors. Primers: 60 Vbeta forward and 13 Jbeta reverse. Only in-frame clones appear in the TCRdb table, and some are missing; sequencing was by immunoSEQ multiplex PCR. The table lists about 240,000 clones, approximately 81% of them singletons. The sample taken for sequencing was PBMCs. The receptors were sampled from an older woman in good health and CMV-seropositive.

The CDR3 nucleotides read TGTGCCAGCAGGGCGGGAGTGGGGACCGGGGAGCTGTTTTTT. Encoded protein: CASRAGVGTGELFF. V is TRBV2 and J is TRBJ2-2; TRBD2 aligns across 7 bases. Per germline, CDR1 SNHLY and CDR2 FYNNEI. The CDR3 consists of 14 residues. After removal of 6 bases from V and 5 bases from J, the junction contained 6 bases not matched to a gene.

This sequence joins TRBV5-1 and TRBJ2-3, with 10 bases identical to TRBD2. Trimming cost V 9 bases and J 2 bases; bases outside gene matches: 3. Germline V gene data show CDR1 as SGHRS and CDR2 as YFSETQ. This CDR3 spans 13 amino acids. CDR3 residues: CATGTSDTDTQYF. CDR3 DNA sequence: TGCGCCACCGGGACTAGCGACACAGATACGCAGTATTTT.

The V and J genes are TRBV9 and TRBJ1-4; D gene unclear. Germline assignment: CDR1 SGDLS and CDR2 YYNGEE. Trimming left V 3 bases short and J 8 bases short, with 11 bases between. The CDR3 runs 13 residues. The CDR3 here is CASSASTEEKLFF. The CDR3 DNA reads TGTGCCAGCAGCGCCTCTACTGAAGAAAAACTGTTTTTT.

This clone was detected a few times. The chain uses TRBV7-9 and TRBJ1-4; 7 positions match TRBD1. Losses at the gene ends were 5 bases for V and 8 bases for J; bases not matched to a gene: 11. The CDR3 spans 15 residues. Germline CDR1 and CDR2: SEHNR and FQNEAQ (reference sequence). CDR3 nucleotides: TGTGCCAGCAGCCGTCGGACAGGCAGAGGCGAAAAACTGTTTTTT. Its protein product is CASSRRTGRGEKLFF. Full variable domain (outside the CDR3, taken from reference TRBV7-9 and TRBJ1-4): DTGVSQNPRHKITKRGQNVTFRCDPISEHNRLYWYRQTLGQGPEFLTYFQNEAQLEKSRLLSDRFSAERPKGSFSTLEIQRTEQGDSAMYLCASSRRTGRGEKLFFGSGTQLSVL.

The genes are TRBV5-4 and TRBJ1-4; D is unclear. CDR1 is SGHNT, CDR2 YYREEE, per germline (reference sequence). The CDR3 contains 14 residues. Trimming cost V 0 bases and J 13 bases, with 16 bases left between them. CDR3 protein: CASSLDKFNRGLFF. Here the CDR3 DNA reads TGTGCCAGCAGCTTGGACAAGTTCAACCGGGGACTGTTTTTT. The full variable domain, completed using reference TRBV5-4 and TRBJ1-4, is ETGVTQSPTHLIKTRGQQVTLRCSSQSGHNTVSWYQQALGQGPQFIFQYYREEENGRGNFPPRFSGLQFPNYSSELNVNALELDDSALYLCASSLDKFNRGLFFGSGTQLSVL.

The genes are TRBV19 and TRBJ2-1; 7 bases agree with TRBD1. After removal of 9 bases from V and 9 bases from J, the junction contained 11 bases not matched to a gene. Per germline, CDR1 LNHDA and CDR2 SQIVND (reference sequence). CDR3 length: 13 amino acids. CDR3 protein: CASAPDRPSEQFF. In nucleotides, the CDR3 is TGTGCCAGCGCCCCGGACAGGCCGAGTGAGCAGTTCTTC.

This clone was observed once. The chain has TRBV19 and TRBJ2-7, with TRBD2 identical over 9 bases. The CDR3 is made up of 15 amino acids. Unmatched junction bases numbered 5, after V lost 3 bases and J lost 2 bases. CDR1 and CDR2 (germline): LNHDA, SQIVND (reference sequence). CDR3 in amino acids: CASSIASGKTYEQYF. CDR3 DNA: TGTGCCAGTAGTATTGCTAGCGGGAAGACCTACGAGCAGTACTTC.

This clone was seen only a few times. The sample contains more than one DNA sequence encoding this CDR3. The V call is TRBV10-3, the J call TRBJ2-5, with 14 bases aligning to TRBD2. The CDR3 consists of 16 residues. In germline, CDR1 is ENHRY, CDR2 SYGVKD. The junction had 5 bases not matched to a gene; V was cut back by 4 bases and J by 4 bases. The CDR3 coding sequence is TGTGCCATCAGTGCGACTAGCGGGAGGGCCGGAGAGACCCAGTACTTC. This translates into CAISATSGRAGETQYF.

Here the CDR3 reads CASSTGQGLETQYF. CDR3 bases: TGCGCCAGCAGCACGGGACAGGGGCTGGAGACCCAGTACTTC. The chain is built from TRBV5-1 and TRBJ2-5; 10 bases line up with TRBD1. CDR3 size: 14 residues. Germline assignment: CDR1 SGHRS and CDR2 YFSETQ. The V segment lost 4 bases and the J segment 5 bases; nucleotides outside the gene matches: 5. Complete variable domain (other parts from reference TRBV5-1 and TRBJ2-5): KAGVTQTPRYLIKTRGQQVTLSCSPISGHRSVSWYQQTPGQGLQFLFEYFSETQRNKGNFPGRFSGRQFSNSRSEMNVSTLELGDSALYLCASSTGQGLETQYFGPGTRLLVL.

Comments on this clone: The junction does not match germline at one end; this may be a read error. The chain carries TRBV7-9 and TRBJ2-7; maybe TRBD1 (6 bases). The germline gives CDR1 SEHNR, CDR2 FQNEAQ (reference sequence). The CDR3 loop spans 15 amino acids. The CDR3, as DNA: TGTTCCAGCAGCCTCCAAGGGGGAAGCTCCTACGAGCAGTACTTC. It is translated as CSSSLQGGSSYEQYF. The complete variable domain, with remaining parts taken from reference TRBV7-9 and TRBJ2-7, reads DTGVSQNPRHKITKRGQNVTFRCDPISEHNRLYWYRQTLGQGPEFLTYFQNEAQLEKSRLLSDRFSAERPKGSFSTLEIQRTEQGDSAMYLCSSSLQGGSSYEQYFGPGTRLTVT.

The chain is built from TRBV6-5 and TRBJ1-5; no clear D. Germline V gene lookup returns CDR1 MNHEY and CDR2 SVGAGI. V was shortened by 4 bases and J by 2 bases, with 9 bases between the two germline ends. CDR3 length equals 14 residues. The CDR3: CASSSLPGNQPQHF. The CDR3 DNA reads as TGTGCCAGCAGTTCCCTCCCGGGCAATCAGCCCCAGCATTTT.

The chain has TRBV7-3 and TRBJ2-5; TRBD2 aligns across 8 bases. The V and J ends lost 2 bases and 5 bases, in that order; junction bases with no gene match: 22. Germline V gene lookup returns CDR1 SGHTA and CDR2 FQGTGA. The CDR3 has 20 residues. The CDR3 DNA reads as TGTGCCAGCAGCTTACGGGGGCGGGCTGATCGAGCGGGAGTAGGCGAGACCCAGTACTTC. It codes for CASSLRGRADRAGVGETQYF.

The count of this clone is one. CDR3 region: CASSLGTDGGQPFSEAFF. DNA for the CDR3: TGTGCCAGCAGTTTAGGCACGGACGGGGGACAGCCATTTTCTGAAGCTTTCTTT. The J gene is TRBJ1-1, the V gene TRBV28; TRBD1 aligns across 7 bases. The CDR3 has 18 residues. The ends lost 2 bases at V and 6 bases at J; junction bases unmatched: 18. Germline V CDR1 and CDR2: MDHEN, SYDVKM.

The rearrangement joins TRBV5-5 to TRBJ2-7, with D hard to call. The CDR3 is 13 amino acids. V was cut by 0 bases and J by 4 bases, with 8 bases left in between. The germline V gene has CDR1 SGHKS and CDR2 YYEKEE (reference sequence). The DNA of the CDR3 is TGTGCCAGCAGCTTGGTTGCAGATTACGAGCAGTACTTC. It codes for CASSLVADYEQYF.

CDR3 nucleotide sequence: TGCGCCAGCAGCCTCCCGGACAGGGGGCTTAGCTATGGCTACACCTTC. Amino acids: CASSLPDRGLSYGYTF. J is TRBJ1-2 and V is TRBV4-1; 11 nucleotides line up with TRBD1. The CDR3 is made up of 16 amino acids. The V and J ends lost 4 bases and 4 bases, in that order; junction bases with no gene match: 8. Germline values: CDR1 MGHRA, CDR2 YSYEKL.